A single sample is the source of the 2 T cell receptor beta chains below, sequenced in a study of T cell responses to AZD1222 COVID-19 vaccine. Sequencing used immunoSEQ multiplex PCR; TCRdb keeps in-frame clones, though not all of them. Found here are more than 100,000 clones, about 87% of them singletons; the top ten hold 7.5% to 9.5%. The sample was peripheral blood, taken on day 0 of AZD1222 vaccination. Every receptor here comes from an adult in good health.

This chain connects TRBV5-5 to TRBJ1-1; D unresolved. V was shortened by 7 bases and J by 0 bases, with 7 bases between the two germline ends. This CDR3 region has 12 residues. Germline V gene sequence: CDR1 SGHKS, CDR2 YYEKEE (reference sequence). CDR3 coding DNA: TGTGCCAGCGGGAGGGTGAACACTGAAGCTTTCTTT. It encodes CASGRVNTEAFF.

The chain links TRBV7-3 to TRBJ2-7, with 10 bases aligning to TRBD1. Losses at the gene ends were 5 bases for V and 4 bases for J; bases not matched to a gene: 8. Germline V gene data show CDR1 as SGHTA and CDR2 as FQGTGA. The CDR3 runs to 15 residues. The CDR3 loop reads CASSAGTGEGYEQYF. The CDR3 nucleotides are TGTGCCAGCAGCGCCGGGACAGGGGAAGGTTACGAGCAGTACTTC.